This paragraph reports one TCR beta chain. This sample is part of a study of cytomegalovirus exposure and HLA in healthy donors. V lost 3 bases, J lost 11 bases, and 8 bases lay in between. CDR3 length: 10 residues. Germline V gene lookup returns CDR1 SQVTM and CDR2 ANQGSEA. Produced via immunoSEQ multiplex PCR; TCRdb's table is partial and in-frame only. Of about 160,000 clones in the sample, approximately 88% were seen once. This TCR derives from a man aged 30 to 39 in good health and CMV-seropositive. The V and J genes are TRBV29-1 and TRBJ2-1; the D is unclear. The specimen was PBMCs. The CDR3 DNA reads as TGCAGCGTTGATCACACGCAGCAGTTCTTC. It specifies CSVDHTQQFF.